The T cell receptor beta chain described here comes from a study of blood T cell repertoires in COVID-19. Study details: Donors in the United States, Italy and Spain gave samples during acute or convalescent COVID-19. T cells, B-cell-depleted T cells, or PBMCs provided the cDNA or gDNA that served as material.

Trimming cost V 9 bases and J 3 bases, with 18 bases left between them. There are 15 residues in the CDR3. In germline, CDR1 is LNHDA, CDR2 SQIVND (reference sequence). Patients at the Seattle site were enrolled during active infection and followed longitudinally. In the authors' workflow: Amplification of reference gene primers provided the estimated nucleated cell counts. Profiled with immunoSEQ multiplex PCR; TCRdb holds only in-frame clones, not every one. The V and J calls and clone size were taken over from that table, and D and trimming were inferred from the DNA. The sample consists of roughly 160,000 clones, around nine tenths of them appearing once.

J is TRBJ1-5 and V is TRBV19, with a tentative D call TRBD1 (5 bases). The clonotype originates from a woman aged 65 to 85 with COVID-19, enrolled during active disease. Specimen: peripheral blood. As DNA, the CDR3 is TGTGCCAGCACTCAATCGGTACAGGTCAATCAGCCCCAGCATTTT. It encodes CASTQSVQVNQPQHF.